The 8 T cell receptor beta chains listed next were all sequenced from one sample in a study of Ad26.COV2.S vaccination and SARS-CoV-2 variants. The protocol was immunoSEQ multiplex PCR, while the TCRdb copy is restricted to in-frame clones and leaves out a portion. The data show approximately 410,000 clones, about 90% seen once. Regarding treatment: around 19 received Ad26.COV2.S at low or high dose, single or two shots; about five received placebo; per-sample allocation not given. The samples were gathered on day 63 after the first injection of vaccine or placebo. Material: peripheral blood, obtained in a trial of Ad26.COV2.S vaccine versus placebo. The receptors come from a person between 18 and 65 years old who received the Ad26.COV2.S COVID-19 vaccine or a placebo.

This sequence joins TRBV5-6 and TRBJ1-1; D not resolved. Trimming removed 3 bases at V and 6 bases at J, with 12 bases between. Germline-derived CDR1 and CDR2 are SGHDT and YYEEEE. The CDR3 has 13 residues. The CDR3 spells CASSYLGSPEAFF. In DNA, the CDR3 is TGTGCCAGCAGCTACCTAGGGTCTCCTGAAGCTTTCTTT.

V gene TRBV27 combines with J gene TRBJ2-2; TRBD1 matches 7 bases. The CDR3 is 14 residues long. Germline V gene lookup returns CDR1 MNHEY and CDR2 SMNVEV (reference sequence). After removal of 4 bases from V and 1 base from J, the junction contained 0 bases not matched to a gene. The CDR3 region is CASSYRGNTGELFF. In DNA form, the CDR3 reads TGTGCCAGCAGTTACAGGGGGAACACCGGGGAGCTGTTTTTT.

This sequence joins TRBV5-4 and TRBJ2-1; D is undetermined. Germline V gene data show CDR1 as SGHNT and CDR2 as YYREEE (reference sequence). Between the trimmed V and J ends, which lost 1 base and 7 bases, there was a span of 6 bases. The CDR3 is 12 amino acids. The CDR3 is CASSLISNEQFF. In DNA form, the CDR3 reads TGTGCCAGCAGCTTGATAAGTAATGAGCAGTTCTTC.

The DNA of the CDR3 is TGTGCCAGCAGACAGGGGCCGAGCTCCTACAATGAGCAGTTCTTC. Amino acids: CASRQGPSSYNEQFF. V gene TRBV7-2 combines with J gene TRBJ2-1, with 7 positions matching TRBD1. Trimming cost V 6 bases and J 0 bases; bases outside gene matches: 5. The CDR3 sequence is 15 residues long. Germline V gene data show CDR1 as SGHTA and CDR2 as FQGNSA.

The chain links TRBV10-2 to TRBJ1-1, with 7 bases lining up with TRBD1. Germline lookup yields CDR1 WSHSY and CDR2 SAAADI. The CDR3 totals 14 residues. V was clipped by 8 bases and J by 2 bases; unmatched bases: 8. DNA of the CDR3: TGCGCCAGCCGAGAAAGGGGGCTCAACACTGAAGCTTTCTTT. This encodes CASRERGLNTEAFF.

V gene TRBV24-1 combines with J gene TRBJ2-5; D is unresolved. Per the germline V gene, CDR1 is KGHDR and CDR2 is SFDVKD. The CDR3 runs to 12 residues. Trimming shortened V by 7 bases and J by 3 bases, and 8 bases separated the two germline ends. The CDR3: CATRNWEETQYF. In DNA form, the CDR3 reads TGTGCCACCAGAAACTGGGAAGAGACCCAGTACTTC.

The chain combines TRBV4-3 with TRBJ2-7; D perhaps matches TRBD2 (5 bases). Trimming removed 0 bases at V and 3 bases at J, with 12 bases between. Germline lookup yields CDR1 LGHNA and CDR2 YSLEER. CDR3 length: 15 amino acids. The CDR3 reads CASSQDPGSGYEQYF. In DNA form, the CDR3 reads TGCGCCAGCAGCCAAGATCCGGGATCAGGCTACGAGCAGTACTTC.

The chain is built from TRBV4-3 and TRBJ2-7; maybe TRBD2 (5 bases). CDR1 LGHNA and CDR2 YSLEER come from the germline V gene. V gave up 1 base and J gave up 2 bases, with 9 bases separating them. CDR3 length: 14 amino acids. The CDR3 loop is CASSQGSGTYEQYF. CDR3 DNA: TGCGCCAGCAGCCAAGGGAGCGGTACCTACGAGCAGTACTTC.